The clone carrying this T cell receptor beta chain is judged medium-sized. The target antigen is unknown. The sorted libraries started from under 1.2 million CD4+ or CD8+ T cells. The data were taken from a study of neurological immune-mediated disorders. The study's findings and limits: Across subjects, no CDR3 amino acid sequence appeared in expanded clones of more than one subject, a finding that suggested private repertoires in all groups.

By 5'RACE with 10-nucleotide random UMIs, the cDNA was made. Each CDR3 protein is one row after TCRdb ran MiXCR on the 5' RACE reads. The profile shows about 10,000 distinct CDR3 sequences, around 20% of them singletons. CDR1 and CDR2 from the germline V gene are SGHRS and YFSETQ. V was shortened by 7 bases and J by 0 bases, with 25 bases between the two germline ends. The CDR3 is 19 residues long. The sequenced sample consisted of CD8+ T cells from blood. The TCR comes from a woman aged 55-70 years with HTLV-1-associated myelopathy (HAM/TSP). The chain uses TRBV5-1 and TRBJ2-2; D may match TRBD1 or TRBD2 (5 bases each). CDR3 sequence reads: CASPLVLSRGLSNTGELFF. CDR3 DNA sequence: TGCGCCAGCCCGCTAGTCCTGTCGAGGGGCCTCTCGAACACCGGGGAGCTGTTTTTT.